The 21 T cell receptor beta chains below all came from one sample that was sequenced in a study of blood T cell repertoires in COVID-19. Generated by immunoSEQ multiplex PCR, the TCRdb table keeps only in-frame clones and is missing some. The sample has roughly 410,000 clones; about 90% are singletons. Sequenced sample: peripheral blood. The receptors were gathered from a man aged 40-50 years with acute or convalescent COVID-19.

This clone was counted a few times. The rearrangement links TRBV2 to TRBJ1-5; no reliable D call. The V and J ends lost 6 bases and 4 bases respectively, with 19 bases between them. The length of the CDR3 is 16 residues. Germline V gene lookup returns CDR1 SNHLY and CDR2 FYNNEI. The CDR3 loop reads CASRRENAATNQPQHF. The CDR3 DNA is TGTGCCAGCAGGCGGGAAAACGCCGCCACTAATCAGCCCCAGCATTTT.

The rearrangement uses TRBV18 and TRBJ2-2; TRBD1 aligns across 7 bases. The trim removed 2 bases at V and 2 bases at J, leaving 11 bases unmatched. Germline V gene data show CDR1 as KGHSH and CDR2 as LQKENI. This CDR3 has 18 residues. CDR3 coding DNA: TGTGCCAGCTCACCAAACGTCCTCGGGACAGCAAACACCGGGGAGCTGTTTTTT. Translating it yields CASSPNVLGTANTGELFF.

CDR3 amino acids: CASLGQGRQPQHF. In nucleotides, the CDR3 is TGCGCCAGCCTTGGACAGGGGAGGCAGCCCCAGCATTTT. V gene TRBV10-2 combines with J gene TRBJ1-5; 9 nucleotides line up with TRBD1. The CDR3 length is 13 residues. The junction had 6 bases not matched to a gene; V was cut back by 8 bases and J by 7 bases. Germline V gene data show CDR1 as WSHSY and CDR2 as SAAADI.

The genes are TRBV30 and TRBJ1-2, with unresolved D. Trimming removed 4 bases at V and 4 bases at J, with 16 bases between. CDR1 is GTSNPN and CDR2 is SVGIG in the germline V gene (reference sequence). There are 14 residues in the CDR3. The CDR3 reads CAWKREGGPYGYTF. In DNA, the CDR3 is TGTGCCTGGAAGCGGGAGGGTGGACCCTATGGCTACACCTTC.

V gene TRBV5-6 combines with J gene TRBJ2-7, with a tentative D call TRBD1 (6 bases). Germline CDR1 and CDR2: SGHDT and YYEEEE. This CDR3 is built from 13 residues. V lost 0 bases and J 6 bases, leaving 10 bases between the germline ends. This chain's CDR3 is CASSLGGPSEQYF. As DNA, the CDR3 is TGTGCCAGCAGCTTGGGGGGGCCTAGCGAGCAGTACTTC.

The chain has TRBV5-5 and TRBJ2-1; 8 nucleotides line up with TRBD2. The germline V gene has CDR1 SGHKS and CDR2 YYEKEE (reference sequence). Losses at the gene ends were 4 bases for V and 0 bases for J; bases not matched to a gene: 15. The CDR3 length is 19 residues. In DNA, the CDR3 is TGTGCCAGCAGCCGGAGGGGGGTTAGCGGGGTCAGCTCCTACAATGAGCAGTTCTTC. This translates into CASSRRGVSGVSSYNEQFF.

CDR3 sequence reads: CASSLTGRRREKLFF. In DNA, the CDR3 is TGTGCCAGCAGTTTAACGGGGAGACGACGAGAAAAACTGTTTTTT. V usage is TRBV28 and J usage is TRBJ1-4, with unresolved D. V gave up 2 bases and J gave up 8 bases, with 15 bases separating them. Germline V gives CDR1 MDHEN, CDR2 SYDVKM. This CDR3 region has 15 residues.

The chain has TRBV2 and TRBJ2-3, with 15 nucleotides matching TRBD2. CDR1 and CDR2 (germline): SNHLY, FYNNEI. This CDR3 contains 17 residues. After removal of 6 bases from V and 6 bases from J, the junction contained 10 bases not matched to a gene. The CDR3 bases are TGTGCCAGCAGAGGGAGGACTAGCGGGGGGGAGGCGGATACGCAGTATTTT. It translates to CASRGRTSGGEADTQYF. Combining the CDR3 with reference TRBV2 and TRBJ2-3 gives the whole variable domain EPEVTQTPSHQVTQMGQEVILRCVPISNHLYFYWYRQILGQKVEFLVSFYNNEISEKSEIFDDQFSVERPDGSNFTLKIRSTKLEDSAMYFCASRGRTSGGEADTQYFGPGTRLTVL.

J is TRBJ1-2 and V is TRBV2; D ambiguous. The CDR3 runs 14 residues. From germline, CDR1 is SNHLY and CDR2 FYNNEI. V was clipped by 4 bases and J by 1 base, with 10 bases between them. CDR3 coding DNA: TGTGCCAGCAGTGTAAGCGGCAGTAACTATGGCTACACCTTC. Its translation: CASSVSGSNYGYTF.

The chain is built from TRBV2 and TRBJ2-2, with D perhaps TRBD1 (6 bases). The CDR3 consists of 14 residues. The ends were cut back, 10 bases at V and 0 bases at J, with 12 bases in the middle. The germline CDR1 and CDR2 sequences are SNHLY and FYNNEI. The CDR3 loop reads CATQGVSNTGELFF. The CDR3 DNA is TGTGCCACACAGGGAGTGTCGAACACCGGGGAGCTGTTTTTT.

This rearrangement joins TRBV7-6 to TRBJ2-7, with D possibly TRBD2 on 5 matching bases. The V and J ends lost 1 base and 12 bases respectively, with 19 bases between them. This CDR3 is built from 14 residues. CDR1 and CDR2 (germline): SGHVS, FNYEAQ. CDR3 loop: CASSLEDGNYGTYF. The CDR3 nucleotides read TGTGCCAGCAGCTTAGAAGACGGGAACTACGGCACGTACTTC.

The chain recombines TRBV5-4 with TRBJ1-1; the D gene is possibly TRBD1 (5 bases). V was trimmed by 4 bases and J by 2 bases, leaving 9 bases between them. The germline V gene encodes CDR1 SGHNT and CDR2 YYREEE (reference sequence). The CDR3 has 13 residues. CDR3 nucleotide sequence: TGTGCCAGCAGCCGAGACAGAAACACTGAAGCTTTCTTT. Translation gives CASSRDRNTEAFF. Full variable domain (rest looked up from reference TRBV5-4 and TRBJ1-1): ETGVTQSPTHLIKTRGQQVTLRCSSQSGHNTVSWYQQALGQGPQFIFQYYREEENGRGNFPPRFSGLQFPNYSSELNVNALELDDSALYLCASSRDRNTEAFFGQGTRLTVV.

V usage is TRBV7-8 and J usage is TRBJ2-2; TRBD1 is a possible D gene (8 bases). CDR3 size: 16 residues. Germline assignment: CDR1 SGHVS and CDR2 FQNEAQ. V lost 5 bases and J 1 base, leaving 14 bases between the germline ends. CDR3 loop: CASSRNRGGNTGELFF. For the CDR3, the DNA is TGTGCCAGCAGCAGAAACAGGGGGGGGAACACCGGGGAGCTGTTTTTT.

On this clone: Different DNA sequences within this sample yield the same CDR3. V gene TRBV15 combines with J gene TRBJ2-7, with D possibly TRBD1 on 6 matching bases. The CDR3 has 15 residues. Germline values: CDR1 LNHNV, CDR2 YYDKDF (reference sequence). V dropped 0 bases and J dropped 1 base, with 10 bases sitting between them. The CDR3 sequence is CATSRDPGQSYEQYF. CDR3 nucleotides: TGTGCCACCAGCAGAGATCCCGGACAGTCCTACGAGCAGTACTTC.

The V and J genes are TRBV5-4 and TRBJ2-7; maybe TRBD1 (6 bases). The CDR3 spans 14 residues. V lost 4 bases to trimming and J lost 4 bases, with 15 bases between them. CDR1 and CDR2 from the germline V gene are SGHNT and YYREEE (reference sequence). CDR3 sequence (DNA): TGTGCCAGCAGCGCCGCCGGGACAAGATACGAGCAGTACTTC. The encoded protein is CASSAAGTRYEQYF.

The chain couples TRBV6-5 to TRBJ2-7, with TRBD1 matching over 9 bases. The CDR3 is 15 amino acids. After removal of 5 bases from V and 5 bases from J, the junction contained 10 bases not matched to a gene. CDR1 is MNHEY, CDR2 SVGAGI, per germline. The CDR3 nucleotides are TGTGCCAGCAGTAGGACCGGGACAGGGAAACACGAGCAGTACTTC. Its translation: CASSRTGTGKHEQYF.

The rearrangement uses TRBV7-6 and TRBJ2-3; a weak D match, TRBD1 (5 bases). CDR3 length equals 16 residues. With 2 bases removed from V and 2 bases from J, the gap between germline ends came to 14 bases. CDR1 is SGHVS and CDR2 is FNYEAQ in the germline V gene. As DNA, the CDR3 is TGTGCCAGCAGCTTACAGGCAGGGCTTAACACAGATACGCAGTATTTT. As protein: CASSLQAGLNTDTQYF. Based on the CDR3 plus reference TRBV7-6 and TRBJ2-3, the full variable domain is GAGVSQSPRYKVTKRGQDVALRCDPISGHVSLYWYRQALGQGPEFLTYFNYEAQQDKSGLPNDRFSAERPEGSISTLTIQRTEQRDSAMYRCASSLQAGLNTDTQYFGPGTRLTVL.

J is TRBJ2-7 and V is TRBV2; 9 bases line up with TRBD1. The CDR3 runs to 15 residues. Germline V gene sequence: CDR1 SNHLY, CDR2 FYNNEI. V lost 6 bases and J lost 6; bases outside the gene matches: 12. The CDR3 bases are TGTGCCAGCAGACAAACAGGGGGCGCCTTTCCCGAGCAGTACTTC. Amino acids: CASRQTGGAFPEQYF.

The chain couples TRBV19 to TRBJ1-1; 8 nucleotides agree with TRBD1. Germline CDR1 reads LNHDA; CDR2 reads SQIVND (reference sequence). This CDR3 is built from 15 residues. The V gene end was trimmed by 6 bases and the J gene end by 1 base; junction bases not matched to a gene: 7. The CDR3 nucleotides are TGTGCCAGTAGGCAGCATGGACAGGGGAACACTGAAGCTTTCTTT. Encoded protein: CASRQHGQGNTEAFF. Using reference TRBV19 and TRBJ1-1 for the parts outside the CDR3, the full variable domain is DGGITQSPKYLFRKEGQNVTLSCEQNLNHDAMYWYRQDPGQGLRLIYYSQIVNDFQKGDIAEGYSVSREKKESFPLTVTSAQKNPTAFYLCASRQHGQGNTEAFFGQGTRLTVV.

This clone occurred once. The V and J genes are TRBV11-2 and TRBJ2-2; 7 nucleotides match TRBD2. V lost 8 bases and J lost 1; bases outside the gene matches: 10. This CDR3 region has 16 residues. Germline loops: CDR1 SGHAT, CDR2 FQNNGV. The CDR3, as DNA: TGTGCCAGCGAGGCCCTCAGCGGGATGAACACCGGGGAGCTGTTTTTT. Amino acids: CASEALSGMNTGELFF.

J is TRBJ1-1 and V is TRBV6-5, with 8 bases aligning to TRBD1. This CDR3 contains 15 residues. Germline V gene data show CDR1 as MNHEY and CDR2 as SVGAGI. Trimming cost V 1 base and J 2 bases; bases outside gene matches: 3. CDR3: CASSYWTGINTEAFF. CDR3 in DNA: TGTGCCAGCAGTTACTGGACAGGGATCAACACTGAAGCTTTCTTT.